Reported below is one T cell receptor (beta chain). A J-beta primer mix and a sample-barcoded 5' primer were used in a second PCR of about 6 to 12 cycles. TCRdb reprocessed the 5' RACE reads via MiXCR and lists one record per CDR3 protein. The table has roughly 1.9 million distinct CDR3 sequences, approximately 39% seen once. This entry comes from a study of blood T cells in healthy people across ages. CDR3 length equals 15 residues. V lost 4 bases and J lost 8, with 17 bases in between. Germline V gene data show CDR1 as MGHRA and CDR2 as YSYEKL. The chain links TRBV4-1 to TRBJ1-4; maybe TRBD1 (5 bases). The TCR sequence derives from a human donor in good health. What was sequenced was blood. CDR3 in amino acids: CASSRPRWGDEKLFF. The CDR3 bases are TGCGCCAGCAGCCGCCCCAGATGGGGGGACGAAAAACTGTTTTTT.